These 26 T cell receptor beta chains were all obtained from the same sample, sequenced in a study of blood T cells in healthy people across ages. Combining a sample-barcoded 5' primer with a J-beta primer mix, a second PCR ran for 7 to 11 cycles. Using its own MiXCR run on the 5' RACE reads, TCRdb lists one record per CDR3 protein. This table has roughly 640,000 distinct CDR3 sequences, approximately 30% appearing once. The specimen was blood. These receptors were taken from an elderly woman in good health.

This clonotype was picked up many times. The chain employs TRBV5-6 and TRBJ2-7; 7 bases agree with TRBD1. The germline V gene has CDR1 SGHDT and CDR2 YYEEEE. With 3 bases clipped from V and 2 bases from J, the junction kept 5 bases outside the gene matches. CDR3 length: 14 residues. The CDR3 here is CASSWGTVTYEQYF. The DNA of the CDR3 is TGTGCCAGCAGCTGGGGGACAGTGACCTACGAGCAGTACTTC.

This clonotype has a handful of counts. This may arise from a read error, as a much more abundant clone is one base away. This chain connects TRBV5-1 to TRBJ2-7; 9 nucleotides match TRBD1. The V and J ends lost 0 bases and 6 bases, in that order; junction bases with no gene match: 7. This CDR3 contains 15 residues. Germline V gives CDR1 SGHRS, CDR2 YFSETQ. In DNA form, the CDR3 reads TGCGCCAGCAGCTTGGCTTGGGGACAGGGCCTCGAGCAGTACTTC. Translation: CASSLAWGQGLEQYF.

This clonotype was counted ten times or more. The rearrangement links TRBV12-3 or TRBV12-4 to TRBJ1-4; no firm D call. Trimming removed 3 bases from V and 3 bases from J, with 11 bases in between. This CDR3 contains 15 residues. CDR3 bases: TGTGCCAGCAGTTTGAAGAGAGGGTCTAATGAAAAACTGTTTTTT. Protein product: CASSLKRGSNEKLFF.

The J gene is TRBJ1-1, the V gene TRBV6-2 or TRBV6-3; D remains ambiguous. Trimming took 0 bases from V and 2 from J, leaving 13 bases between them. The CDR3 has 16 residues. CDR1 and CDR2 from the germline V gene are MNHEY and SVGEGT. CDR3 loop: CASSYSTFTDNTEAFF. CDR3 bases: TGTGCCAGCAGTTACTCGACTTTCACGGATAACACTGAAGCTTTCTTT.

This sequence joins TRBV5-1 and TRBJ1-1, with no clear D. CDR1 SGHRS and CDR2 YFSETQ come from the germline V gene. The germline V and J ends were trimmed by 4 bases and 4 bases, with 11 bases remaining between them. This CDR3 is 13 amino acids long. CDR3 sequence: CASSPETGTEAFF. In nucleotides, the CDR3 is TGCGCCAGCAGCCCGGAGACGGGCACTGAAGCTTTCTTT.

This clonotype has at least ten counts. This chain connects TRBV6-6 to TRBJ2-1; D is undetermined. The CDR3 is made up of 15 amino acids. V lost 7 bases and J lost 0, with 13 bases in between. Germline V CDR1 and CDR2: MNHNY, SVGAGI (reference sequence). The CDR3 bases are TGTGCCAGCAAGGTCGGGCCGAGCTCCTACAATGAGCAGTTCTTC. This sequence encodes CASKVGPSSYNEQFF.

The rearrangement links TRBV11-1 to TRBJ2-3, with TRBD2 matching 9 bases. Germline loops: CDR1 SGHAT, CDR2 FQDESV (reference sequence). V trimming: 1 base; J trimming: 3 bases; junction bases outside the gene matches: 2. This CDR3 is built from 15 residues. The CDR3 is CASSLVTSGTDTQYF. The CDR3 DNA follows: TGTGCCAGCAGCTTAGTGACTAGCGGTACAGATACGCAGTATTTT. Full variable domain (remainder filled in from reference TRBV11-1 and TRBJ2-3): EAEVAQSPRYKITEKSQAVAFWCDPISGHATLYWYRQILGQGPELLVQFQDESVVDDSQLPKDRFSAERLKGVDSTLKIQPAELGDSAMYLCASSLVTSGTDTQYFGPGTRLTVL.

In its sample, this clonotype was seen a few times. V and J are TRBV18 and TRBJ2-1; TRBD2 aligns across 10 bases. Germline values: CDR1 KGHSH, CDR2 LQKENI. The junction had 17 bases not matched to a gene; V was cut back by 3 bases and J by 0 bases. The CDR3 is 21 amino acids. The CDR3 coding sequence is TGTGCCAGCTCACCCCCCTTGAGGCCTAGCGGGGGCCCTAGCTCCTACAATGAGCAGTTCTTC. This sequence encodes CASSPPLRPSGGPSSYNEQFF.

CDR3 protein: CATRGTSGDNEQFF. The CDR3, as DNA: TGTGCCACCAGGGGGACTAGCGGGGACAATGAGCAGTTCTTC. J is TRBJ2-1 and V is TRBV15; the match to TRBD2 covers 13 bases. V dropped 6 bases and J dropped 5; count of bases not matched to a gene: 1. Germline V CDR1 and CDR2: LNHNV, YYDKDF (reference sequence). The CDR3 covers 14 residues. Together with reference TRBV15 and TRBJ2-1, the CDR3 gives the full variable domain: DAMVIQNPRYQVTQFGKPVTLSCSQTLNHNVMYWYQQKSSQAPKLLFHYYDKDFNNEADTPDNFQSRRPNTSFCFLDIRSPGLGDTAMYLCATRGTSGDNEQFFGPGTRLTVL.

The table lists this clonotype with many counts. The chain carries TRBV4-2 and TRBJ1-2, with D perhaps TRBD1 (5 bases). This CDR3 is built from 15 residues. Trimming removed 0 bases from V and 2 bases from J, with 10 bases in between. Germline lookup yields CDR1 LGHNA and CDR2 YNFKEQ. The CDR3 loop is CASSQEGRGNYGYTF. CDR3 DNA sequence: TGTGCCAGCAGCCAAGAGGGGCGTGGGAACTATGGCTACACCTTC.

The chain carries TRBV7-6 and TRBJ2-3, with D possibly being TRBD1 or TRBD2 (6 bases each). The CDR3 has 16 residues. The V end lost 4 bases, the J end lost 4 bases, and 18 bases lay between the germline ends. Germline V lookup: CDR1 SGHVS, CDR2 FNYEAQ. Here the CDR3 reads CASSSSRGPRADTQYF. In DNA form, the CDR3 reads TGTGCCAGCAGCTCGTCTCGGGGGCCGAGGGCAGATACGCAGTATTTT.

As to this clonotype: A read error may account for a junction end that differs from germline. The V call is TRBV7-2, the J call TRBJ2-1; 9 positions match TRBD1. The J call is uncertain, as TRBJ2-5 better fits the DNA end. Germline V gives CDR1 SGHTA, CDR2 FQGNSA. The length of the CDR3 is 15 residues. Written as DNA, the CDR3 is TGTGCCAGCACCCGGGACAGGGCTAACCAAGAGGCCCAGTACTTC. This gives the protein CASTRDRANQEAQYF.

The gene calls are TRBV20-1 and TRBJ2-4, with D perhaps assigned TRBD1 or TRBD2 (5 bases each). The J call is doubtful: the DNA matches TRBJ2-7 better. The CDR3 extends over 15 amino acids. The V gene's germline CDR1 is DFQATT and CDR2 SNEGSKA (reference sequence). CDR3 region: CSARAGRFSSYEQYF. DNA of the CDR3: TGCAGTGCTAGAGCGGGGCGATTTAGCTCCTACGAGCAGTACTTC.

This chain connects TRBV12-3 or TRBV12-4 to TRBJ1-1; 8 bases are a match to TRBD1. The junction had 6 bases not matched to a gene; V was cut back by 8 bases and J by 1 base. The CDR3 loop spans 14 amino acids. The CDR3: CASLAGQANTEAFF. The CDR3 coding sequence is TGTGCCAGCCTGGCGGGACAGGCGAACACTGAAGCTTTCTTT.

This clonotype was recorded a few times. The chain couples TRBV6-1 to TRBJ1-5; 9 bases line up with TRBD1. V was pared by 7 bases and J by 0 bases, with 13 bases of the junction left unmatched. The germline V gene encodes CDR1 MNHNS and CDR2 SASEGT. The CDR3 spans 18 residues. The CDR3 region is CASTRGRQGGDSNQPQHF. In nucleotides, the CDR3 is TGTGCCAGCACCAGAGGACGACAGGGGGGCGATAGCAATCAGCCCCAGCATTTT.

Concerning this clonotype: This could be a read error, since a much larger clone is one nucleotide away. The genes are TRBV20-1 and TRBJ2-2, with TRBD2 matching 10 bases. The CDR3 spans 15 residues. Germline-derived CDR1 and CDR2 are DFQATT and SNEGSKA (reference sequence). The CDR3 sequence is CSARKAGGRSGERFF. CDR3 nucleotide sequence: TGCAGTGCTAGAAAAGCGGGGGGGCGGTCCGGGGAGCGGTTTTTT.

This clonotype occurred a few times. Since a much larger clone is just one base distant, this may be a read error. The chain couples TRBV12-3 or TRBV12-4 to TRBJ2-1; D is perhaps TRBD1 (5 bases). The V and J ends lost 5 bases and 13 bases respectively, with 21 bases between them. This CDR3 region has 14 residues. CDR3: CASSPSTEQETQFF. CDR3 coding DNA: TGTGCCAGCAGTCCGTCGACAGAGCAAGAGACCCAGTTCTTC.

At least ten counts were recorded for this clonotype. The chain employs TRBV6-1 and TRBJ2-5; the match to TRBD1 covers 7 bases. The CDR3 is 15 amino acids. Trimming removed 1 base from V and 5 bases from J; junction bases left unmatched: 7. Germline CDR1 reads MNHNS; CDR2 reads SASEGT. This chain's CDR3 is CASSEVTGTGETQYF. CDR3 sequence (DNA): TGTGCCAGCAGTGAAGTGACAGGGACCGGGGAGACCCAGTACTTC.

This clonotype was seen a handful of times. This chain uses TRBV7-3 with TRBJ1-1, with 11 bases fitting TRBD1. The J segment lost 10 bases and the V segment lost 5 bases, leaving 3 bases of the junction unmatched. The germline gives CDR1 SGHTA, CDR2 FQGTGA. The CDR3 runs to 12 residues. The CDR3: CASSPGTGGAFF. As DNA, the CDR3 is TGTGCCAGCAGCCCGGGGACAGGGGGAGCTTTCTTT.

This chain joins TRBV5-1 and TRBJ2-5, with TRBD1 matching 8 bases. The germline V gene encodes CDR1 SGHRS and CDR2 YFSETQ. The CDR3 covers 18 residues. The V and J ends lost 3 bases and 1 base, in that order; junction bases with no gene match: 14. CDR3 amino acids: CASSYGQGRSKLQETQYF. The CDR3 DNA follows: TGCGCCAGCAGCTACGGACAGGGAAGGTCAAAGCTCCAAGAGACCCAGTACTTC.

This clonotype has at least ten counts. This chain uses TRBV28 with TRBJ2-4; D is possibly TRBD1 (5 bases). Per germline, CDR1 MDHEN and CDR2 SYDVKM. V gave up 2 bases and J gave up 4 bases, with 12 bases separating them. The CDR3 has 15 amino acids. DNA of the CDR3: TGTGCCAGCAGTTTAGTGGGGCTTCAGAAAAACATTCAGTACTTC. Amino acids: CASSLVGLQKNIQYF.

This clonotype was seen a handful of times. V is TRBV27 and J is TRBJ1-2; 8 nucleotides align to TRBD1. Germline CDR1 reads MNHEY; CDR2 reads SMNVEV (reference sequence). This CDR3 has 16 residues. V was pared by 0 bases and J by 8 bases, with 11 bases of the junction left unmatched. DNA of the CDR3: TGTGCCAGCAGTTTATCTCCCGGGACAGGCCCTCGGGGCTACACCTTC. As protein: CASSLSPGTGPRGYTF.

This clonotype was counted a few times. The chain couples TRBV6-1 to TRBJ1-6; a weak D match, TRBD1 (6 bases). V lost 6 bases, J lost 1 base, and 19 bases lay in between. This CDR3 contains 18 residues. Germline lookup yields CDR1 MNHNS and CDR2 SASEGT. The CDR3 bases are TGTGCCAGCAGGCCCGGGAGGGGGGGGAATTCCTATAATTCACCCCTCCACTTT. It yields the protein CASRPGRGGNSYNSPLHF.

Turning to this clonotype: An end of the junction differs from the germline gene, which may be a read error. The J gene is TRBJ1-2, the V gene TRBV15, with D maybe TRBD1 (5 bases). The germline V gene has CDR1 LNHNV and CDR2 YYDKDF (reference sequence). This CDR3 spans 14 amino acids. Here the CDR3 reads CATGREGRGYGYTF. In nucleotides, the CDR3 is TGTGCCACCGGCAGGGAAGGACGGGGTTATGGCTACACCTTC.

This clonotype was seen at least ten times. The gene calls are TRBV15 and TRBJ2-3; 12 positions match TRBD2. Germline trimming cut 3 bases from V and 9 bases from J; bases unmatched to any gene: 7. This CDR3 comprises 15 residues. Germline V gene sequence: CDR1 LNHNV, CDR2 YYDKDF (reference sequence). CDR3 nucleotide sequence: TGTGCCACCAGCAGCGACCTACTAGCGGGGGGAACGCAGTATTTT. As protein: CATSSDLLAGGTQYF.

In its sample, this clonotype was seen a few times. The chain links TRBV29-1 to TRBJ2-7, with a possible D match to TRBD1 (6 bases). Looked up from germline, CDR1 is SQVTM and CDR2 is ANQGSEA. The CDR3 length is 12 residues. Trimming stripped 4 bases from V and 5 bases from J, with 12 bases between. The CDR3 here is CSVGSGVHEQYF. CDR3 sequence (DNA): TGCAGCGTTGGATCAGGGGTCCACGAGCAGTACTTC.